One TCR beta chain is described in this entry. Its antigen target is currently unknown. The record has no base qualities; no much larger clone is one base away. This specimen comes from a study of PD-1 blockade in classical Hodgkin lymphoma (dated by TCRdb to 2020 to 2021). Describing the broader study: Nivolumab dosing was 3 mg/kg intravenously every 2 weeks, continuing until either disease progression or unacceptable toxicity. A peripheral blood immune signature of response to PD-1 blockade in classical Hodgkin lymphoma was defined using TCR beta sequencing and CyTOF.

Genomic DNA was extracted with the Qiagen DNeasy kit from unsorted PBMCs and from negatively selected CD4+ and CD8+ fractions. TCR beta CDR3 regions were subjected to amplification by immunoSEQ multiplex PCR with primers that anneal to V and J segments. A synthetic immune receptor repertoire was used to minimize amplification bias, and remaining bias was computationally removed after sequencing. Regarding the original processing steps: Repertoire diversity was quantified as the Shannon entropy index using custom Python scripts. The unsorted, CD4+ and CD8+ repertoires were each analyzed separately, with the exception of combined analyses, where CD4+ and CD8+ sequences were merged in silico. A clone counted as expanded when the clone's frequency after treatment rose at least 2-fold relative to C1D1, and clones undetected at baseline were given a pseudocount of 0.5. Singleton clones were defined as clones with 0 or 1 copy at C1D1, and non-singleton clones were defined as clones with 2 or more copies. By matching protein sequences in sorted samples from the same patient, clones expanded in unsorted samples were annotated as CD4+, CD8+ or unknown. Wilcoxon tests on paired samples were used to test changes in diversity from C1D1 to C4D1. In TCRdb, the immuneACCESS table is reduced to in-frame sequences with V and J assigned. These tables do not hold every clone; where another copy was compared, an unresolved V gene accounts for under half, and the others remain unexplained. That table furnishes V, J and clone size, whereas the DNA furnished D and trimming. The sample has 25,000 to 30,000 clones on record, almost 85% of them singletons. The top ten hold about a fifth of the sample.

V gives up 5 bases and J gives up 4 bases, and the segment between their germline ends measures 7 bases. The CDR3 runs 12 residues from the cysteine to the phenylalanine. The DNA shown is the 36-base CDR3, in frame from base 1. In the germline V gene (reference sequence), CDR1 corresponds to PRHDT and CDR2 to FYEKMQ. The sample's time point label, decoded: cycle 4 day 1 (C4D1), after less than 7 weeks of nivolumab. All trial patients had relapsed after autologous stem cell transplantation, with cohorts A, B and C differing in prior brentuximab vedotin exposure. The trial cohort comprised 60 or so patients with relapsed/refractory classical Hodgkin lymphoma whose best overall responses were complete response, partial response or progressive disease. Single-agent nivolumab was administered to trial patients in the multi-cohort phase II CheckMate 205 trial. An independent review committee assessed best overall response using the 2007 International Working Group response criteria. Trial PBMCs were obtained immediately prior to nivolumab initiation (C1D1) and on therapy at cycle 2 day 1 and cycle 4 day 1. Peripheral blood was collected in 8 mL Vacutainer Cell Preparation Tubes, from which PBMCs were isolated by centrifugation and then cryopreserved.

The paper's findings and limits, for the study overall: CD4+ but not CD8+ TCR diversity rose significantly by C4D1 (p=0.0027 vs p=0.16), most apparent in complete responders (p=0.02). Only a single clinical trial cohort was studied, and what caused the repertoire differences, possibly disease activity or prior therapy, remained undefined. Baseline TCR diversity was reported to be lower in newly diagnosed patients than in healthy donors and to be lower still in relapsed/refractory patients. Patients starting nivolumab less than 1 year after ASCT had lower diversity and were excluded from later analyses to avoid confounding by immune reconstitution. Baseline diversity similar to that of newly diagnosed patients was observed in trial patients achieving complete response, whereas significantly lower diversity was observed in partial responders and progressors.

This TCR was recovered from a human donor with classical Hodgkin lymphoma. This chain joins TRBV13 to TRBJ2-3, with no confident D gene call. The input for sequencing was peripheral blood mononuclear cells (PBMCs), taken before the fourth cycle of nivolumab. The nucleotide sequence reads as follows: TGTGCCAGCAGCCCTTTCTCAGATACGCAGTATTTT. Translated, this gives CASSPFSDTQYF.